This TCR beta chain was obtained from a study of regulatory T cells in long-lasting Graves disease. The time point was: newly diagnosed GD, antithyroid drugs for less than 3 months. The TCR library used RNA extracted from PBMCs. Findings and caveats of the study: Newly diagnosed Graves' patients had higher TCR diversity than persistent ones.

With respect to this clonotype: The antigen remains undetermined.

Assembly of TCR beta libraries relied on iRepertoire HTBI primers together with Arm-PCR of CDR3 regions. In TCRdb, the multiplex PCR reads were re-called with MiXCR into one record per CDR3 protein. Here the sample spans 450,000 to 700,000 distinct CDR3 sequences, 13% being singletons. The V gene's germline CDR1 is SGHAT and CDR2 FQDESV (reference sequence). CDR3 length: 13 residues. V was pared by 5 bases and J by 12 bases, with 6 bases of the junction left unmatched. The data also belong to a second study, concerning T cells in Graves' hyperthyroidism and ophthalmopathy.

The chain links TRBV11-1 to TRBJ2-1, with 11 bases aligning to TRBD2. This clonotype originated in a man aged 30 to 45 with Graves disease. Sequences were derived from peripheral blood mononuclear cells (PBMCs), sampled at new diagnosis, from a patient treated with antithyroid drugs. In DNA form, the CDR3 reads TGTGCCAGCAGCCCCACTAGCGGGAGAGTGCAGTTCTTC. Translation: CASSPTSGRVQFF.